The 14 T cell receptor beta chains below were found in one sample sequenced in a study of radiation and T cells in renal cell carcinoma. The protocol was immunoSEQ multiplex PCR, while the TCRdb copy is restricted to in-frame clones and leaves out a portion. The table shows 120,000 to 150,000 clones, with about 85% occurring only once. As to time point: baseline pretreatment blood. Treatment here: 15 Gy SBRT to primary tumor, nephrectomy 4 weeks later. The sequenced sample was blood, obtained from a patient whose treatment included radiotherapy and nephrectomy. The receptors here all came from a woman aged 70 to 79 with renal cell carcinoma.

The chain recombines TRBV7-2 with TRBJ2-2; 12 bases match TRBD2. V lost 3 bases to trimming and J lost 7 bases; unmatched junction nucleotides: 6. This CDR3 spans 16 amino acids. Germline CDR1 reads SGHTA; CDR2 reads FQGNSA. The CDR3 DNA reads as TGTGCCAGCAGCTTTGAACTAGCGGGGGGCCTCGGGGAGCTGTTTTTT. Its protein is CASSFELAGGLGELFF.

The chain couples TRBV5-6 to TRBJ2-5; 8 nucleotides line up with TRBD1. This CDR3 has 16 residues. V was clipped by 1 base and J by 2 bases; unmatched bases: 7. The germline V gene encodes CDR1 SGHDT and CDR2 YYEEEE. CDR3 sequence (DNA): TGTGCCAGCAGCTTGCCCGGACAGGGCGATCAAGAGACCCAGTACTTC. This translates into CASSLPGQGDQETQYF.

This clone was detected only a few times. This specimen includes other DNA sequences encoding the same CDR3. V is TRBV5-4 and J is TRBJ1-2, with TRBD1 matching 9 bases. The trim removed 4 bases at V and 8 bases at J, leaving 3 bases unmatched. Germline V gene lookup returns CDR1 SGHNT and CDR2 YYREEE (reference sequence). This CDR3 contains 12 residues. The CDR3 DNA reads TGTGCCAGCAGCAGGACAGGGGAAGGCTACACCTTC. This codes for CASSRTGEGYTF.

This rearrangement joins TRBV14 to TRBJ2-7, with D perhaps matching TRBD1 (6 bases). V was trimmed by 3 bases and J by 3 bases, leaving 18 bases between them. CDR1 is SGHDN and CDR2 is FVKESK in the germline V gene. This CDR3 has 16 amino acids. The CDR3 region is CASSHFLRTENYEQYF. CDR3 nucleotide sequence: TGTGCCAGCAGCCACTTCCTCAGGACAGAAAACTACGAGCAGTACTTC.

The J gene is TRBJ2-5, the V gene TRBV29-1, with TRBD2 matching 8 bases. Germline-derived CDR1 and CDR2 are SQVTM and ANQGSEA. This CDR3 contains 13 residues. J gave up 1 base and V 5 bases, and 3 bases lay outside the gene matches. The CDR3 sequence is CSVRAGVQETQYF. DNA for the CDR3: TGCAGCGTTAGAGCGGGGGTCCAAGAGACCCAGTACTTC.

This clone was recorded a few times. CDR3 region: CASRDGGERETQYF. In DNA, the CDR3 is TGTGCCAGCAGGGATGGGGGGGAACGGGAGACCCAGTACTTC. This sequence joins TRBV27 and TRBJ2-5; 7 nucleotides align to TRBD2. Germline V lookup: CDR1 MNHEY, CDR2 SMNVEV (reference sequence). V gave up 6 bases and J gave up 5 bases; unmatched junction bases: 9. The CDR3 contains 14 residues.

V and J are TRBV4-2 and TRBJ1-5; D is undetermined. Germline V gene lookup returns CDR1 LGHNA and CDR2 YNFKEQ. V was cut by 3 bases and J by 3 bases, with 6 bases left in between. This CDR3 comprises 13 residues. The CDR3 spells CASSQRPNQPQHF. The DNA for the CDR3 is TGTGCCAGCAGCCAGCGCCCCAATCAGCCCCAGCATTTT.

The V gene is TRBV6-1, the J gene TRBJ2-4, with 9 positions matching TRBD1. Germline CDR1 is MNHNS and CDR2 is SASEGT. This CDR3 has 12 residues. Losses at the gene ends were 8 bases for V and 4 bases for J; bases not matched to a gene: 0. CDR3 region: CASGQGKNIQYF. In nucleotides, the CDR3 is TGTGCCAGCGGACAGGGGAAAAACATTCAGTACTTC.

The J gene is TRBJ1-2, the V gene TRBV6-5; D is ambiguous. This CDR3 is built from 15 residues. CDR1 is MNHEY and CDR2 is SVGAGI in the germline V gene. The V and J ends lost 2 bases and 7 bases respectively, with 17 bases between them. The CDR3 DNA reads TGTGCCAGCAGTTACCTACCCAGAGGTCCCTCTGGCTACACCTTC. Amino acid sequence: CASSYLPRGPSGYTF.

This chain connects TRBV28 to TRBJ2-2; D uncertain. Germline values: CDR1 MDHEN, CDR2 SYDVKM. CDR3 size: 14 residues. V lost 7 bases, J lost 1 base, and 10 bases lay in between. CDR3 sequence: CASISGWNTGELFF. Here the CDR3 DNA reads TGTGCCAGCATATCAGGTTGGAACACCGGGGAGCTGTTTTTT.

V is TRBV5-6 and J is TRBJ1-2, with 10 bases lining up with TRBD1. The CDR3 contains 19 residues. Germline CDR1 is SGHDT and CDR2 is YYEEEE. The V segment lost 1 base and the J segment 5 bases; nucleotides outside the gene matches: 17. CDR3: CASSLWGQGIIFSLYGYTF. CDR3 nucleotide sequence: TGTGCCAGCAGCTTGTGGGGACAGGGGATAATCTTCAGTCTATATGGCTACACCTTC.

To note about this clone: Other DNA variants within this sample encode the same CDR3. V and J are TRBV5-4 and TRBJ2-2, with D tentatively TRBD1 (5 bases). The CDR3 is 15 residues long. The germline CDR1 and CDR2 sequences are SGHNT and YYREEE (reference sequence). Trimming pared 0 bases from V and 1 base from J, leaving 7 bases between. The CDR3 here is CASSLGQLNTGELFF. CDR3 bases: TGTGCCAGCAGCTTGGGACAGCTGAACACCGGGGAGCTGTTTTTT.

The V and J genes are TRBV10-3 and TRBJ2-2; TRBD1 matches at 9 bases. J was trimmed by 6 bases and V by 8 bases; bases with no gene match: 1. The CDR3 loop spans 12 amino acids. In germline, CDR1 is ENHRY, CDR2 SYGVKD. The CDR3 DNA follows: TGTGCCATCCGGACAGGGGCCGGGGAGCTGTTTTTT. Protein product: CAIRTGAGELFF.

The rearrangement uses TRBV7-2 and TRBJ2-3, with D possibly TRBD1 on 6 matching bases. V lost 7 bases, J lost 1 base, and 9 bases lay in between. This CDR3 has 13 residues. Germline loops: CDR1 SGHTA, CDR2 FQGNSA. CDR3 DNA: TGTGCCAGCAAAGGGACACGCACAGATACGCAGTATTTT. It specifies CASKGTRTDTQYF.